These T cell receptor beta chains were read from a single sample in a study of esophageal squamous cell carcinoma under preoperative chemotherapy. TCRdb reprocessed the PCR reads with MiXCR, giving one entry per CDR3 protein. The repertoire holds almost 9,500 distinct CDR3 sequences, with approximately 50% as singletons. This material was obtained from a patient given preoperative chemotherapy. The source of these receptors is a human donor with esophageal squamous cell carcinoma. The donor label of this sample is uncertain. Each CDR3 is given with its conserved first and last residue. A D gene is named only where the DNA matches it firmly. Clone size is stated in some rows and not others, as once, few, many or a class when expanded.

j_call: TRBJ2-3
clone_size: -
d_call: -
v_call: TRBV5-6
cdr3_aa: CASSYWGGFSTDTQYF
cdr3_nt: TGTGCCAGCAGCTATTGGGGAGGATTTAGCACAGATACGCAGTATTTT

j_call: TRBJ2-5
clone_size: -
d_call: -
v_call: TRBV30
cdr3_aa: CAWSVLDRTAQYF
cdr3_nt: TGTGCCTGGAGTGTTTTGGACCGCACGGCCCAGTACTTC

j_call: TRBJ2-3
clone_size: -
d_call: -
v_call: TRBV6-1
cdr3_aa: CASTVFGGRDQDTQYF
cdr3_nt: TGTGCCAGCACCGTTTTTGGGGGACGGGACCAAGATACGCAGTATTTT

j_call: TRBJ1-1
clone_size: -
d_call: -
v_call: TRBV11-3
cdr3_aa: CASSLGGSDTEAFF
cdr3_nt: TGTGCCAGCAGCTTAGGAGGGAGTGATACTGAAGCTTTCTTT

j_call: TRBJ2-1
clone_size: medium-sized
d_call: TRBD2
v_call: TRBV27
cdr3_aa: CASSQGLASEQFF
cdr3_nt: TGTGCCAGCAGTCAGGGACTAGCTAGCGAGCAGTTCTTC

j_call: TRBJ2-3
clone_size: many
d_call: -
v_call: TRBV4-1
cdr3_aa: CASSSQSTPSLRGTDTQYF
cdr3_nt: TGCGCCAGCAGCTCTCAATCGACTCCGAGCCTTCGGGGCACAGATACGCAGTATTTT

j_call: TRBJ2-1
clone_size: -
d_call: -
v_call: TRBV6-1
cdr3_aa: CASSLLQGTGEQFF
cdr3_nt: TGTGCCAGCAGTCTCCTCCAGGGTACTGGCGAGCAGTTCTTC

j_call: TRBJ2-1
clone_size: -
d_call: -
v_call: TRBV15
cdr3_aa: CATRTGFEGETQFF
cdr3_nt: TGTGCCACCAGGACAGGATTCGAGGGCGAGACCCAGTTCTTC

j_call: TRBJ2-3
clone_size: -
d_call: TRBD2
v_call: TRBV7-3
cdr3_aa: CASSLTRLAGGASSTDTQYF
cdr3_nt: TGTGCCAGCAGCTTAACCCGACTAGCGGGAGGGGCCTCTAGCACAGATACGCAGTATTTT

j_call: TRBJ2-7
clone_size: -
d_call: TRBD2
v_call: TRBV6-1
cdr3_aa: CASRGLAGGLSYNEQYF
cdr3_nt: TGTGCCAGCAGGGGACTAGCGGGAGGGCTCTCCTACAATGAGCAGTACTTC

j_call: TRBJ2-5
clone_size: many
d_call: -
v_call: TRBV5-1
cdr3_aa: CASTLQGGVGEQYF
cdr3_nt: TGCGCCAGCACACTTCAAGGAGGAGTGGGGGAGCAGTACTTC

j_call: TRBJ2-5
clone_size: -
d_call: -
v_call: TRBV19
cdr3_aa: CASSIINEQYF
cdr3_nt: TGTGCCAGTAGTATAATCAATGAGCAGTACTTC

j_call: TRBJ2-1
clone_size: -
d_call: TRBD2
v_call: TRBV7-9
cdr3_aa: CASSLPRLAREHEQFF
cdr3_nt: TGTGCCAGCAGCTTACCCCGACTAGCCCGGGAGCATGAGCAGTTCTTC

j_call: TRBJ2-3
clone_size: -
d_call: TRBD2
v_call: TRBV7-2
cdr3_aa: CASAKAGAADTQYF
cdr3_nt: TGTGCCAGCGCCAAGGCGGGAGCGGCAGATACGCAGTATTTT

j_call: TRBJ2-7
clone_size: -
d_call: TRBD1
v_call: TRBV6-1
cdr3_aa: CARSEGTGAPDTQYF
cdr3_nt: TGTGCCAGGAGTGAAGGGACAGGGGCCCCAGATACGCAGTACTTC

j_call: TRBJ2-4
clone_size: few
d_call: TRBD1
v_call: TRBV7-6
cdr3_aa: CASSLGRTGSSKNIQYF
cdr3_nt: TGTGCCAGCAGCTTGGGGAGGACAGGGTCATCCAAAAACATTCAGTACTTC

j_call: TRBJ2-7
clone_size: -
d_call: -
v_call: TRBV10-3
cdr3_aa: CASAVTGNTQYF
cdr3_nt: TGTGCCTCCGCCGTGACGGGGAATACGCAGTACTTC

j_call: TRBJ2-1
clone_size: medium-sized
d_call: -
v_call: TRBV11-2
cdr3_aa: CASSLGRSETQFF
cdr3_nt: TGTGCCAGCAGCTTGGGAAGGTCGGAGACCCAGTTCTTC

j_call: TRBJ2-3
clone_size: -
d_call: -
v_call: TRBV6-8
cdr3_aa: CARSRGRDTQYF
cdr3_nt: TGTGCCAGGAGCCGTGGGAGAGATACGCAGTACTTT

j_call: TRBJ2-5
clone_size: -
d_call: -
v_call: TRBV10-3
cdr3_aa: CAISESGQKETQYF
cdr3_nt: TGTGCCATCAGTGAAAGTGGACAGAAAGAGACCCAGTACTTC

j_call: TRBJ2-7
clone_size: -
d_call: -
v_call: TRBV12-3/TRBV12-4
cdr3_aa: CASSLDWLPYEQYF
cdr3_nt: TGTGCCAGCAGCCTGGACTGGCTACCCTACGAGCAGTACTTC

j_call: TRBJ2-1
clone_size: -
d_call: TRBD1
v_call: TRBV27
cdr3_aa: CASSRTGSHEQFF
cdr3_nt: TGTGCCAGCAGTCGGACAGGGTCCCACGAGCAGTTCTTC

j_call: TRBJ2-7
clone_size: many
d_call: -
v_call: TRBV11-2
cdr3_aa: CASSLDAPYEQYF
cdr3_nt: TGTGCCAGCAGCTTAGACGCGCCCTACGAGCAGTACTTC

j_call: TRBJ2-5
clone_size: -
d_call: -
v_call: TRBV6-1
cdr3_aa: CASSVTRDGQETQYF
cdr3_nt: TGTGCCAGCAGTGTCACCCGGGACGGCCAAGAGACCCAGTACTTC

j_call: TRBJ2-5
clone_size: -
d_call: -
v_call: TRBV6-5
cdr3_aa: CASSFQTGETQYF
cdr3_nt: TGTGCCAGCAGTTTCCAGACTGGGGAGACCCAGTACTTC

j_call: TRBJ2-3
clone_size: -
d_call: -
v_call: TRBV12-3/TRBV12-4
cdr3_aa: CASSLLGGTDTQYF
cdr3_nt: TGTGCCAGCAGTTTATTGGGGGGCACAGATACGCAGTATTTT

j_call: TRBJ2-5
clone_size: many
d_call: -
v_call: TRBV28
cdr3_aa: CASSFESESTQETQYF
cdr3_nt: TGTGCCAGCAGTTTTGAGTCAGAATCAACCCAAGAGACCCAGTACTTC

j_call: TRBJ2-7
clone_size: once
d_call: -
v_call: TRBV5-6
cdr3_aa: CASSLAPGFYYEQYF
cdr3_nt: TGTGCCAGCAGCTTGGCCCCAGGGTTCTACTACGAGCAGTACTTC

j_call: TRBJ2-5
clone_size: -
d_call: -
v_call: TRBV10-3
cdr3_aa: CAGGYGGRDPETQYF
cdr3_nt: TGTGCCGGGGGGTACGGGGGACGAGACCCAGAGACCCAGTACTTC

j_call: TRBJ2-1
clone_size: many
d_call: -
v_call: TRBV27
cdr3_aa: CASSLSLRGPRWNEQFF
cdr3_nt: TGTGCCAGCAGTTTATCGTTAAGGGGCCCCAGGTGGAATGAGCAGTTCTTC

j_call: TRBJ2-3
clone_size: large
d_call: TRBD2
v_call: TRBV6-6
cdr3_aa: CASSRGGTDTQYF
cdr3_nt: TGTGCCAGCAGTAGGGGAGGGACAGATACGCAGTATTTT

j_call: TRBJ2-1
clone_size: -
d_call: TRBD2
v_call: TRBV12-3/TRBV12-4
cdr3_aa: CASSKGLAGGDGDEQFF
cdr3_nt: TGTGCCAGCAGTAAGGGACTAGCGGGAGGCGACGGCGATGAGCAGTTCTTC

j_call: TRBJ2-7
clone_size: medium-sized
d_call: -
v_call: TRBV6-6
cdr3_aa: CASTPHGTLRSYEQYF
cdr3_nt: TGTGCCAGCACCCCGCACGGGACTTTACGCTCCTACGAGCAGTACTTC

j_call: TRBJ2-1
clone_size: few
d_call: -
v_call: TRBV12-3/TRBV12-4
cdr3_aa: CASSPGDQGDEQFF
cdr3_nt: TGTGCCAGCAGTCCGGGGGACCAGGGGGATGAGCAGTTCTTC

j_call: TRBJ2-4
clone_size: once
d_call: -
v_call: TRBV12-3/TRBV12-4
cdr3_aa: CAGSWLEDGNTQYF
cdr3_nt: TGTGCCGGCAGTTGGCTCGAGGACGGAAACACTCAGTACTTC

j_call: TRBJ2-3
clone_size: -
d_call: -
v_call: TRBV10-1
cdr3_aa: CASKGVGTDTQYF
cdr3_nt: TGCGCCAGCAAGGGTGTGGGGACAGATACGCAGTATTTT

j_call: TRBJ2-5
clone_size: few
d_call: -
v_call: TRBV3-1
cdr3_aa: CASSQDPATDEQYF
cdr3_nt: TGTGCCAGCAGCCAGGACCCCGCGACGGATGAGCAGTACTTC

j_call: TRBJ2-7
clone_size: -
d_call: -
v_call: TRBV12-3/TRBV12-4
cdr3_aa: CASRAQGYNEQYF
cdr3_nt: TGTGCCAGCAGGGCACAGGGTTACAATGAGCAGTACTTC

j_call: TRBJ2-3
clone_size: -
d_call: -
v_call: TRBV7-2
cdr3_aa: CASSLALGPDTQYF
cdr3_nt: TGTGCCAGCAGCTTAGCCCTCGGACCAGATACGCAGTATTTT

j_call: TRBJ2-1
clone_size: many
d_call: TRBD2
v_call: TRBV29-1
cdr3_aa: CSVDPGLAKEQFF
cdr3_nt: TGCAGCGTTGATCCGGGACTAGCCAAGGAGCAGTTCTTC

j_call: TRBJ2-2
clone_size: few
d_call: -
v_call: TRBV3-1
cdr3_aa: CASSRGFDTGELFF
cdr3_nt: TGTGCCAGCAGCCGGGGGTTCGACACCGGGGAGCTGTTTTTT

j_call: TRBJ2-7
clone_size: -
d_call: TRBD2
v_call: TRBV3-1
cdr3_aa: CASSQENLQIGTSGRSSYEQYF
cdr3_nt: TGTGCCAGCAGCCAAGAAAACCTACAAATCGGGACTAGCGGGAGAAGCTCCTACGAGCAGTACTTC

j_call: TRBJ2-5
clone_size: many
d_call: TRBD2
v_call: TRBV27
cdr3_aa: CASSFGAGVSPRETQYF
cdr3_nt: TGTGCCAGCAGTTTCGGAGCGGGAGTGAGCCCTAGAGAGACCCAGTACTTC

j_call: TRBJ2-7
clone_size: many
d_call: TRBD2
v_call: TRBV30
cdr3_aa: CACIAGGPNEQYF
cdr3_nt: TGTGCCTGTATAGCGGGAGGGCCCAACGAGCAGTACTTC

j_call: TRBJ2-7
clone_size: few
d_call: TRBD1
v_call: TRBV12-3/TRBV12-4
cdr3_aa: CASTMGQGNEQYF
cdr3_nt: TGTGCCAGCACCATGGGACAGGGTAACGAGCAGTACTTC

j_call: TRBJ2-1
clone_size: many
d_call: -
v_call: TRBV15
cdr3_aa: CATSRGGPIRRVEQFF
cdr3_nt: TGTGCCACCAGCAGAGGCGGGCCCATTAGGCGGGTTGAGCAGTTCTTC

j_call: TRBJ1-5
clone_size: many
d_call: -
v_call: TRBV27
cdr3_aa: CASSGVAGTSNQPQHF
cdr3_nt: TGTGCCAGCAGTGGGGTCGCGGGGACTAGCAATCAGCCCCAGCATTTT

j_call: TRBJ2-7
clone_size: -
d_call: TRBD1
v_call: TRBV27
cdr3_aa: CARGAGGSDKETQYF
cdr3_nt: TGTGCCAGGGGGGCAGGGGGCAGTGACAAAGAGACGCAGTACTTC